This T cell receptor (beta chain) emerged from a study of blood T cell repertoires in COVID-19. Study-wide context: Spain, Italy and the United States supplied samples that represented acute and convalescent COVID-19. PBMCs, B-cell-depleted T cells, or T cells were the source of the cDNA or gDNA that made up the material.

The germline V gene has CDR1 KGHDR and CDR2 SFDVKD. Trimming took 5 bases from V and 3 from J; bases not matched to a gene: 3. The CDR3 covers 14 residues. Original analysis: Reference gene primer amplification in the assay estimated nucleated cell counts. Produced via immunoSEQ multiplex PCR; TCRdb's table is partial and in-frame only. D and trimming come from the DNA, and the V and J calls and clone size come from that table. This sample has 70,000 to 100,000 clones, with around four fifths found just once. This TCR was sampled from a human donor in a cohort sampled during active COVID-19. What was sequenced was peripheral blood. V and J are TRBV24-1 and TRBJ2-5; 9 bases line up with TRBD1. This chain's CDR3 is CATSAGQGKETQYF. DNA for the CDR3: TGTGCCACCAGTGCGGGACAGGGAAAAGAGACCCAGTACTTC.